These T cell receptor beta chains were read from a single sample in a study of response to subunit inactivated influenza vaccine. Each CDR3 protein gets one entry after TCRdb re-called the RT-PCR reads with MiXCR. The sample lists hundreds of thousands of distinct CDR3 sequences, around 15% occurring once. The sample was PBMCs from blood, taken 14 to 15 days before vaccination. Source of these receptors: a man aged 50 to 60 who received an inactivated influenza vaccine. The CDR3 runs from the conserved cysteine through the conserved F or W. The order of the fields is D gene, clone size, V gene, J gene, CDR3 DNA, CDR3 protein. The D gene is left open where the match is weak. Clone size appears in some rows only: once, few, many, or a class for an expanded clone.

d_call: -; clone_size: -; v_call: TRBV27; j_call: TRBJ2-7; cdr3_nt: TGTGCCAGCAGGTCCCCCGGACAAGCCTACGAGCAGTACTTC; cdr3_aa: CASRSPGQAYEQYF
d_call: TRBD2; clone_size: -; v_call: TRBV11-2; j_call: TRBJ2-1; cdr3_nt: TGTGCCAGCAGCTTCGCGGGGGGTCGCAATGAGCAGTTCTTC; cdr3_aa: CASSFAGGRNEQFF
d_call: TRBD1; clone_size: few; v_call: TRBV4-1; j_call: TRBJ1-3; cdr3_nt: TGCGCCAGCAGCCAAGAGGGGACAGCTCTCCGGAACACCATATATTTT; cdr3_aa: CASSQEGTALRNTIYF
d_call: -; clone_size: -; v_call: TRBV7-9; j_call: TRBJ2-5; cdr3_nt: TGTGCCAGCAGACTAGATGAGACCCAGTACTTC; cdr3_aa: CASRLDETQYF
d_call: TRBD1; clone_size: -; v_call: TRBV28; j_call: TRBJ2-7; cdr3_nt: TGTGCCAGCAGTGGGGACAGTTCGAGCTCCTACGAGCAGTACTTC; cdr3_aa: CASSGDSSSSYEQYF
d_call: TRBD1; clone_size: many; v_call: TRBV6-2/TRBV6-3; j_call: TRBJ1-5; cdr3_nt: TGTGCCAGCAGTTTACCAGGGGGCCATCAGCCCCAGCATTTT; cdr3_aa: CASSLPGGHQPQHF
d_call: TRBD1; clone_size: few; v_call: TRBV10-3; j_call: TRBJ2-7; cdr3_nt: TGTGCCATCAGTGACGACAGGGAGTCCTACGAGCAGTACTTC; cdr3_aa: CAISDDRESYEQYF
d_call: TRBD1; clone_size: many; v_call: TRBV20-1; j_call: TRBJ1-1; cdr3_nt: TGCAGTGCTAGGGGGGCCACAGGGGGCTTTGAAGCTTTCTTT; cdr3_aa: CSARGATGGFEAFF
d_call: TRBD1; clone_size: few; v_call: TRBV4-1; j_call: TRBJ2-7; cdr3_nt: TGCGCCAGCAGCCCCTCCCCCCTGACAGGGACCTACGAGCAGTACTTC; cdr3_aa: CASSPSPLTGTYEQYF
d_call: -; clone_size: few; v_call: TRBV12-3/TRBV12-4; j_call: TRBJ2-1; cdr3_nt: TGTGCCAGCAGCCTCCTCTTGGAGGGGAATGAGCAGTTCTTC; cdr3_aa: CASSLLLEGNEQFF
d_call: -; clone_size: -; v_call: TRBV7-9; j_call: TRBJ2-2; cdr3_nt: TGTGCCAGCAGCTTAGGTTGGCAGGAGCTGTTTTTT; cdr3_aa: CASSLGWQELFF
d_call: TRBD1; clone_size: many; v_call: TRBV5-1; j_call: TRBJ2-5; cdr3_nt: TGCGCCAGCAGCCCTGTCCCGGGACAGGGGAGGATGGTTGAGACCCAGTACTTC; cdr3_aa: CASSPVPGQGRMVETQYF
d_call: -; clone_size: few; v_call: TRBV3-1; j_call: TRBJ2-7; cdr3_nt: TGTGCCAGCAGCCCAGGCCCAAGGAACTACGAGCAGTACTTC; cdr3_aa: CASSPGPRNYEQYF
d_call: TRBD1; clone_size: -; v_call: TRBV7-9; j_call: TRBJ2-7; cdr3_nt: TGTGCCAGCAGCTTAGCTCCACAGGGGGCGCGAGGCGAGCAGTACTTC; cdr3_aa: CASSLAPQGARGEQYF
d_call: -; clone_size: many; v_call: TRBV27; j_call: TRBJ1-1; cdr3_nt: TGTGCCAGCAGTTTAGCCAGGGCCAACGGGAAAGCTTTCTTT; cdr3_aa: CASSLARANGKAFF
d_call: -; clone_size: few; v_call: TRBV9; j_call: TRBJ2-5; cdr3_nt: TGTGCCAGCAGCCCTAGAGGGGGGACGCAGACCCAGTACTTC; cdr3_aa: CASSPRGGTQTQYF
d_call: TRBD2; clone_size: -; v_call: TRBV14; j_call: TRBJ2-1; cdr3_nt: TGTGCCAGCAGCCAAGATCCAGCGGGGGGCCTGGATGAGCAGTTCTTC; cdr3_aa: CASSQDPAGGLDEQFF
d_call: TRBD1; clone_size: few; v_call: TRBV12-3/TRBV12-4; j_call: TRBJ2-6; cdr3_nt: TGTGCCAGCAGTCCAGGGACAGGGAGGTCTGCCGTCCTGACTTTC; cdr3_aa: CASSPGTGRSAVLTF
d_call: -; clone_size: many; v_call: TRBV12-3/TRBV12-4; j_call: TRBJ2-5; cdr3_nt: TGTGCCAGCAGTCTTGCTTGGGAGACCCAGTACTTC; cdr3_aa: CASSLAWETQYF
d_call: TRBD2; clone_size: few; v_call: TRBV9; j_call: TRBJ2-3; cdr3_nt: TGTGCCAGCAGCTTAACAGCGGGAGTGGCAGATACGCAGTATTTT; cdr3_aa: CASSLTAGVADTQYF
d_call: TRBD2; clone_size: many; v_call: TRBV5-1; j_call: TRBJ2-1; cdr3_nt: TGCGCCAGCAGCTCAGCGGGAGGAACATACAATGAGCAGTTCTTC; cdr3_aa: CASSSAGGTYNEQFF
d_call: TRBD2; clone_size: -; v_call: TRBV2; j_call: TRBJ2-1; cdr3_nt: TGTGCCAGCAGTCTCTCTAGCGGGATGCATGAGCAGTTCTTC; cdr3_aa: CASSLSSGMHEQFF
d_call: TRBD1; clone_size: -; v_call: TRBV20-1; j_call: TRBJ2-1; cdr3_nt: TGCAGTGCCTCACAGACAGGGTGGGCTGAGCAGTTCTTC; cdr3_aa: CSASQTGWAEQFF
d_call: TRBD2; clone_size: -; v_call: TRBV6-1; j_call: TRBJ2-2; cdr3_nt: TGTGCCAGCAGAATACTAGCGGGGGTGACCGGGGAGCTGTTTTTT; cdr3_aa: CASRILAGVTGELFF
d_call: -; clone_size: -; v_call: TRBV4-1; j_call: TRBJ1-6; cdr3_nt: TGCGCCAGCAGCCAAGGAGGGTTCAATTCACCCCTCCACTTT; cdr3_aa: CASSQGGFNSPLHF
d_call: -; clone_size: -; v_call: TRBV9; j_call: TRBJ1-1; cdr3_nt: TGTGCCAGCAGCGTCTCCCTGGGAGAGAACACTGAAGCTTTCTTT; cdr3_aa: CASSVSLGENTEAFF
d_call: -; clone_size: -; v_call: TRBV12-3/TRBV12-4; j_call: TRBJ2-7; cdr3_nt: TGTGCCAGCAGATCGGGAGGGGGCTTGGAGTACTTC; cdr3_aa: CASRSGGGLEYF
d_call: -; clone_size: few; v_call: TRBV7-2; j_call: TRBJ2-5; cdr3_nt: TGTGCCAGCAGCTTACAACGGACTCTAGAGACCCAGTACTTC; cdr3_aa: CASSLQRTLETQYF
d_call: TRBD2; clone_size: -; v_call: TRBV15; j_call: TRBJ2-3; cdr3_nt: TGTGCCACCAGCAGAGACCTAGCGGGGTCCACAGATACGCAGTATTTT; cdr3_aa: CATSRDLAGSTDTQYF
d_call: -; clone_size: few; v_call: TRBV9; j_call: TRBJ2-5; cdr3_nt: TGTGCCAGCAGCGTAGATCCCCGACCCCAAGAGACCCAGTACTTC; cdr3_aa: CASSVDPRPQETQYF
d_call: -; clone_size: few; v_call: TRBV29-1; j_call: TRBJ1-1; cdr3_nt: TGCAGCGCCACCGGAGGCTGGGACACTGAAGCTTTCTTT; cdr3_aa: CSATGGWDTEAFF
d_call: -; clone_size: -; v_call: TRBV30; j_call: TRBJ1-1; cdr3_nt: TGTGCCTGGAGTCGAGTGTGGGGAACTGAAGCTTTCTTT; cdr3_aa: CAWSRVWGTEAFF
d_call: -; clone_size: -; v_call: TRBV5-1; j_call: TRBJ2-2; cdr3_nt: TGCGCCAGCAGCGACGGGGCGAACACCGGGGAGCTGTTTTTT; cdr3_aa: CASSDGANTGELFF
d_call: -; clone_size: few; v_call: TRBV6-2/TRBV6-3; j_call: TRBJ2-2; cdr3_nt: TGTGCCAGCAGTCAAATGGCGGTGGGGGAGCTGTTTTTT; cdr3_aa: CASSQMAVGELFF
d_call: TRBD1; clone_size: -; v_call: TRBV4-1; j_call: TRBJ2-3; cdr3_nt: TGCGCCAGCAGCCAACCGGGACAGGGGGTGCCAGATACGCAGTATTTT; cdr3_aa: CASSQPGQGVPDTQYF
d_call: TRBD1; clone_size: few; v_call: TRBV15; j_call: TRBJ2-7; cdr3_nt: TGTGCCACCAGCAAGGGACAGGCGGGCCAAGACGAGCAGTACTTC; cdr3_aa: CATSKGQAGQDEQYF
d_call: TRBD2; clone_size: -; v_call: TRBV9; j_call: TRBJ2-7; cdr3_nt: TGTGCCAGCACCCCCAGGATGGGAGGGGCTGTCTACGAGCAGTACTTC; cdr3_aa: CASTPRMGGAVYEQYF
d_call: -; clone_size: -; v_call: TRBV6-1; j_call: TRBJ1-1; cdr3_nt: TGTGCCAGCAGGCAGGGGTGGGCTTCAGACACTGAAGCTTTCTTT; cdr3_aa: CASRQGWASDTEAFF
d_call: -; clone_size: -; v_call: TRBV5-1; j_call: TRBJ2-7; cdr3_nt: TGCGCCAGCAGCCCGGGACTCCGGGACTCCCTCCACGAGCAGTACTTC; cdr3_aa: CASSPGLRDSLHEQYF
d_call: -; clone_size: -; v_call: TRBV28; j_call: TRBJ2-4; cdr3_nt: TGTGCCAGCAGTCCCCGAGACATTCAGTACTTC; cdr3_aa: CASSPRDIQYF
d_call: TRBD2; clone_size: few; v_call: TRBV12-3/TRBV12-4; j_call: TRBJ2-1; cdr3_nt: TGTGCCAGCAGTTTGGAGACTAGCGGCCTCTCCTACAATGAGCAGTTCTTC; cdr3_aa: CASSLETSGLSYNEQFF
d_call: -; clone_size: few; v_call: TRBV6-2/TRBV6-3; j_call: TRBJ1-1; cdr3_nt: TGTGCCAGCAGTTACGGGGGGGAGAGCACTGAAGCTTTCTTT; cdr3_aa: CASSYGGESTEAFF
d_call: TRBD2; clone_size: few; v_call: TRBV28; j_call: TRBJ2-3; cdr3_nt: TGTGCCTCCACGCACGGGGGGGGAACAGATACGCAGTATTTT; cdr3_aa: CASTHGGGTDTQYF
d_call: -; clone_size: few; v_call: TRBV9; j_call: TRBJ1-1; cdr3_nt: TGTGCCAGCAGCGTGTTAGAGAGGACTGAAGCTTTCTTT; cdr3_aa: CASSVLERTEAFF
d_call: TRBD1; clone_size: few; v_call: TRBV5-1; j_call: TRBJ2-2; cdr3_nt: TGCGCCAGCAGCCACCGGGACAGGGCGAACACCGGGGAGCTGTTTTTT; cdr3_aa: CASSHRDRANTGELFF
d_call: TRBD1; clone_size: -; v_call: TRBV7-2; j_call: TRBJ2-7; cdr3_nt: TGTGCCAGCAGTGAAGGGACAGGGGTACCCTACGAGCAGTACTTC; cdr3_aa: CASSEGTGVPYEQYF
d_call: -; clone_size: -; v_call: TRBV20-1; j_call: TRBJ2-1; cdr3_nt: TGCAGTGCCACGACTATCTACAATGAGCAGTTCTTC; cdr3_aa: CSATTIYNEQFF
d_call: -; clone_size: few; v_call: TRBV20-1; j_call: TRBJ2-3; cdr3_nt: TGCAGTGCCGCAGGAGATACGCAGTATTTT; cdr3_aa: CSAAGDTQYF
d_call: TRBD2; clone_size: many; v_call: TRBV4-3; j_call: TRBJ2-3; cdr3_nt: TGCGCCAGCAGCCAAGATTCCTGGTTTGGAGCGGGAGGGACAGATACGCAGTATTTT; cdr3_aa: CASSQDSWFGAGGTDTQYF
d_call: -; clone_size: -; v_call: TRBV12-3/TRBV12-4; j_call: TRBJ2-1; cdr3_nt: TGTGCCAGCACCCGTGGGGGCTCCTACAATGAGCAGTTCTTC; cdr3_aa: CASTRGGSYNEQFF
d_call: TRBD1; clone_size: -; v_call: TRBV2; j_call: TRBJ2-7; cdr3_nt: TGTGCCAGCAGTGTGTCGGACAGGGGGTGGAGGTCCTACGAGCAGTACTTC; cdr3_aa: CASSVSDRGWRSYEQYF
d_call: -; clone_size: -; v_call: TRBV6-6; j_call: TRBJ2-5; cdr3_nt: TGTGCCAGCAGTTACTCGTTTGAGACCCAGTACTTC; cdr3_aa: CASSYSFETQYF
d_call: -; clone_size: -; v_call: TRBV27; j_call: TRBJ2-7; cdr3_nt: TGTGCCAGCAGTAGGGGGATTCACTACGAGCAGTACTTC; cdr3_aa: CASSRGIHYEQYF
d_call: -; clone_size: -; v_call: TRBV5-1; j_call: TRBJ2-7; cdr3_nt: TGCGCCAGCAGCTCCACCCAAGGACATTCCTACGAGCAGTACTTC; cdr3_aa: CASSSTQGHSYEQYF
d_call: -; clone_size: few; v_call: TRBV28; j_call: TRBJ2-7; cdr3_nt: TGTGCCAGCAGTTTATTCGGGAGGACAGGGTTAAGCTACGAGCAGTACTTC; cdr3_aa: CASSLFGRTGLSYEQYF
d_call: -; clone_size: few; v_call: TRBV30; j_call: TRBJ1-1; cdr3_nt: TGTGCCTCAGGGCGGGGGACCTACACTGAAGCTTTCTTT; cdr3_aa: CASGRGTYTEAFF
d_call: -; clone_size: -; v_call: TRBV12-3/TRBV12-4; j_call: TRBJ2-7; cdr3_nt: TGTGCCAGCAGTTTATCCACCGGACAGTTTTCGTACGAGCAGTACTTC; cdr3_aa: CASSLSTGQFSYEQYF
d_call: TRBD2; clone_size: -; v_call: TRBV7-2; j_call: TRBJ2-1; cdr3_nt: TGTGCCAGCAGCTTAGTAGCGGGAGGTAATGAGCAGTTCTTC; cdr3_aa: CASSLVAGGNEQFF